This T cell receptor (beta chain) was recorded in a study of cytomegalovirus exposure and HLA in healthy donors (TCRdb year 2017). General notes on the study: An earlier analysis of some 620 of the donors reported approximately 260 Gb of sequence data and 95 million to 140 million unique TCR beta sequences obtained from approximately 180 million T cells. An early release that covered about 600 HLA-typed donors contained about 290 gigabases of sequencing data and around 85 million unique TCR sequences. Among the roughly 390 genotyped donors, roughly 80% belonged to the genetic ancestry cluster associated with self-reported Caucasian donors. The study aimed to test whether signatures of past pathogen exposure could be identified by cataloging public T cell receptors. The study used immunosequencing to profile the T cell repertoires of more than 650 subjects and linked those repertoires to cytomegalovirus serostatus. Along with the approximately 670-subject first cohort, a separate validation cohort of over a hundred different subjects was used. High-throughput TCR immunosequencing, statistical association of individual TCRs with disease status, and machine learning were combined to predict cytomegalovirus infection status. A later analysis re-analyzed previously published TCR beta repertoires from roughly 630 donors and added high-resolution HLA genotyping to study TCR occurrence patterns. The later analysis used no new phenotypic data to find candidate immune exposures, relying instead on TCR beta sequences and their occurrence across donors. An earlier analysis of some 600 of the donors applied high-throughput TCR beta sequencing to assess whether each TCR beta V gene segment acted as functional or pseudogenic. Alongside the repertoire data, information on donor age, sex, ethnicity and CMV serostatus was compiled. In a later genetic analysis, genome-wide SNP genotypes for about 55% of the 666 donors were used, and that subset was treated as a discovery cohort. All discovery cohort repertoires had been generated using a single sequencing platform. HLA typing included class I and class II loci at four-digit resolution. The number of donors typed differed by locus, with 629-630 for A, B, C, DRB1 and DQB1, roughly 520 for DQA1, over 600 for DPA1, and roughly 450 for DPB1. Four or five DR-DQ haplotypes were handled as single units for association and clustering, since linkage in the cohort was strong. Among roughly 400 genotyped donors of the cohort, an average of around 250,000 unique TCR beta nucleotide sequences was sequenced per donor, of which roughly 18% were non-productive.

Libraries came from the immunoSEQ multiplex PCR assay. The multiplex PCR relied on a mix of 60 forward primers for TCR Vbeta segments and 13 reverse primers for TCR Jbeta segments. A multiplex PCR assay on genomic DNA amplified the CDR3 region of rearranged TCR beta genes. The Illumina HiSeq System was used to sequence the amplified TCR beta libraries as 87-base-pair reads. As for how the authors treated the data: A later analysis tallied around 87 million unique TCR beta chains across the 610 or so repertoires, and approximately 11 million of those chains were shared by two or more donors. A nearest-neighbor algorithm error-corrected the raw reads and collapsed the reads into unique sequences, merging closely related sequences to remove PCR and sequencing errors. CDR3 sequences were aligned to IMGT reference sequences to assign V, D and J gene segments. For a sequence to be retained, a match of at least six nucleotides was required to both a V gene segment and a J gene segment. A rearrangement was called productive if the CDR3 had no stop codons and remained in frame with V and J, and every other rearrangement was called non-productive. Following IMGT convention, CDR3 was defined as the stretch from the second conserved V-encoded cysteine up to the conserved J-encoded phenylalanine. Sequences without an unambiguous match to a single V gene segment were excluded from the earlier analysis of 587 of the donors. An earlier analysis of fewer than 650 of the donors classified V segments as functional when productive rearrangements were above 56.7% and as segregating when the standard deviation between donors was above 5%. To diagnose cytomegalovirus status from the catalog of TCR beta chain sequences, a statistical classification framework was built. A later analysis assigned V and J genes by comparing TCR nucleotide sequences with IMGT/GENE-DB human TR gene sequences. The TCRdist pipeline was used in a later analysis to assign CDR3 sequences and most-parsimonious VDJ recombination scenarios. A later analysis defined each TCR beta chain by its CDR3 amino acid sequence plus V-gene family, and excluded reads lacking a unique V-gene family. A later analysis removed 550 to 700 highly shared, low-generation-probability nucleotide sequences to deal with suspected cross-contamination and a sequencing artifact. In a later analysis, a clonal expansion index was calculated for each public chain from normalized within-repertoire ranks of inferred template counts. In a later analysis, generation probabilities were computed with a VDJ recombination model fitted to out-of-frame rearrangements, and the resulting probabilities were checked against IGoR. In a later analysis, hypergeometric tests were used to score TCR-TCR, TCR-HLA and TCR-CMV co-occurrence, with a repertoire-size bias correction applied to TCR pairs. False discovery rates were estimated in a later analysis by permuting HLA or CMV assignments 20 times. In a later analysis, co-occurring TCRs were grouped with DBSCAN, and TCRdist sequence similarity was added when clustering was performed within HLA-allele-positive subsets. Repertoires with fewer than 30,000 or more than 120,000 public chains, plus five repertoires with anomalous nucleotide sharing, were excluded from co-occurrence clustering. In its TCRdb copy, this immuneACCESS table keeps in-frame sequences only and misses some clones. Where compared with another copy, unresolved V genes explain less than half of these, and the others have no known cause. For V, J and clone size, that table is used; D and trimming come from the DNA. The sample table contains 100,000 to 150,000 clones; only one count was recorded for over 65% of them. Less than 2% of the sample goes to the ten largest clones.

Study-wide conclusions, independent of this receptor: Assigning TCR associations to individual alleles was difficult when HLA alleles, especially DR and DQ, strongly co-occurred. Linkage disequilibrium might explain the correlated functional status among segregating V segments, but an unknown experimental factor could not be ruled out. In a later analysis, HLA-associated TCR beta chains were found to be more clonally expanded and to have lower generation probabilities than equally common non-associated chains. A further reported finding was that TCR beta sequences accurately predicted the HLA-A and HLA-B alleles for most subjects in the first cohort. A cluster of highly shared sequence variants was judged likely to represent a technical artifact of the sequencing pipeline. The classifier was reported to diagnose cytomegalovirus status with high specificity and sensitivity in both the original and validation cohorts. A later genetic analysis associated a missense DCLRE1C variant with V-gene and J-gene trimming of TCR beta chains, and an independent cohort replicated the association. A later genetic analysis reported fewer N-insertions in productive TCRs among donors in an Asian-associated ancestry cluster than the approximately 670-donor mean. In a later analysis, TCR association rates were found to vary across HLA loci, with the most associated TCRs seen for DRB1 alleles and the fewest for HLA-C alleles. The only immune exposure information available for the cohort was CMV serostatus. Because HLA typing was missing for some donors at each locus, association tests included only the typed subset. Several of the top co-occurrence clusters appeared to be linked to parvovirus B19, influenza, CMV and Epstein-Barr virus, according to a later analysis. A few of the identified cytomegalovirus-associated TCR beta chains were confirmed in vitro to be specific for cytomegalovirus antigens. Broadly in line with IMGT annotations, most TCR beta V segments showed up in productive rearrangements about 87% or about 30% of the time in an earlier analysis of approximately 600 of the donors. Over 15 rarely observed V segments, including chromosome 9 orphons, were excluded from the earlier analysis of almost 600 of the donors because counts were too low. While some public TCRs were present in many individuals, most TCR sequences turned up only very rarely across donors. The cohort was sequenced for TCR beta chains only, and without alpha or paired-chain data the features that could be detected were limited. It was suggested by the authors that the approach could potentially be generalized to other disease states and immunological phenotypes. Sequencing depth was assumed to be roughly uniform across donors in the presence/absence analyses, though that assumption may not hold. A later analysis associated 17,000 or so TCR beta sequences with specific HLA alleles at a false discovery rate of 0.05. Because the 87-base-pair reads could not distinguish some IMGT-functional V segments, including TRBV6-2 and TRBV6-3, those segments were excluded. According to a later analysis, most CMV-associated TCR beta chains appeared to be HLA-restricted, and the HLA associations seemed to be driven largely by CMV exposure. In the study, approximately 150 TCR beta chains were listed as associated with cytomegalovirus.

The germline V gene (reference sequence) gives CDR1 as LNHDA and CDR2 as SQIVND. From the cysteine up to the phenylalanine, the CDR3 has a length of 14 residues. The retained sequence is limited to the CDR3, 42 bases, with the frame set at the first base. Trimming at the junction amounts to 7 bases on V and 0 bases on J, and the germline ends lie 12 bases apart. As concerns this clone: This clone's antigen is unknown. There are no base qualities to consult, and no much larger clone falls within one base.

The cohort was made up of 666 healthy bone marrow donors. Cohort members were all nominally healthy when sampled, although unrecorded immune exposures were likely present. The donor was CMV seronegative and belonged to the group of 380 or so seronegative cohort members. Every donor gave a peripheral blood sample, and the peripheral blood mononuclear cells from that sample were used for TCR beta sequencing. The Qiagen DNeasy Blood Extraction Kit was used to extract genomic DNA from the blood cell samples. This sequence originates from a man in his fifties in good health and CMV-seronegative. The sequencing input was PBMCs. The chain couples TRBV19 to TRBJ1-1; the D gene is possibly TRBD1, with 6 bases matching. The sequenced DNA is TGTGCCAGTAACCCGGGACACATGAACACTGAAGCTTTCTTT. The translation is CASNPGHMNTEAFF. Supplemented by the reference TRBV19 and TRBJ1-1 proteins around the CDR3, the complete variable domain is DGGITQSPKYLFRKEGQNVTLSCEQNLNHDAMYWYRQDPGQGLRLIYYSQIVNDFQKGDIAEGYSVSREKKESFPLTVTSAQKNPTAFYLCASNPGHMNTEAFFGQGTRLTVV.